This T cell receptor (beta chain) was recorded in a study of blood T cell repertoires in COVID-19. Overall study context: There were acute and convalescent COVID-19 samples, and they came from the United States, Italy and Spain.

Authors' data handling: Reference gene primer amplification in the assay estimated nucleated cell counts. Repertoires were generated with immunoSEQ multiplex PCR, while TCRdb's copy carries only in-frame clones and drops some. V, J and clone size derive from that table, while D and trimming were established from the DNA sequence. The sample lists about 90,000 clones; around 94% were seen once. This CDR3 contains 16 residues. Germline lookup yields CDR1 LNHDA and CDR2 SQIVND (reference sequence). Trimming removed 5 bases at V and 5 bases at J, with 20 bases between. The sequenced material came from peripheral blood. The chain is built from TRBV19 and TRBJ2-3; tentative D call: TRBD1 (6 bases). The clonotype comes from a woman aged 55-70 years with active COVID-19. CDR3 coding DNA: TGTGCCAGTAGTTTTTCCCGACAGGCCCAACTAGATACGCAGTATTTT. It encodes CASSFSRQAQLDTQYF.